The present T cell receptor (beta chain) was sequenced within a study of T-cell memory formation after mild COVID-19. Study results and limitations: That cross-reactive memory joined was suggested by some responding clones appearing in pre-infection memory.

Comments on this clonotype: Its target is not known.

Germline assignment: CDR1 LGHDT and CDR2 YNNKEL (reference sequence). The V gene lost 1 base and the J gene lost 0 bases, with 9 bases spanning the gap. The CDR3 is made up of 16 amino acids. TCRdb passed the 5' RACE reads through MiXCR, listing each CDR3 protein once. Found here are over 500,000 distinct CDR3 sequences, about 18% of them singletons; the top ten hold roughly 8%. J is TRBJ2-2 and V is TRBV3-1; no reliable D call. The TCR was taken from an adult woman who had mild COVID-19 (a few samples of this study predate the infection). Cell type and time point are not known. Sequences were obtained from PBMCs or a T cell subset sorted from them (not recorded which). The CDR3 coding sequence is TGTGCCAGCAGCCAAGTCGTAGCCACGAACACCGGGGAGCTGTTTTTT. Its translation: CASSQVVATNTGELFF.